The clone carrying this T cell receptor beta chain was counted only a few times. cDNA synthesis used a TRAV/TRBV-specific primer set for both chains. The PCR that amplified TCRs ran for 20 cycles, relying on a constant-region primer and a V-primer adapter. TCRdb redid the calling of the reads with MiXCR, one entry per CDR3 protein. The repertoire includes approximately 12,000 distinct CDR3 sequences, about three fifths of them detected once, and 6% to 8.5% sits in the top ten. The trim removed 4 bases at V and 2 bases at J, leaving 6 bases unmatched. Per the germline V gene, CDR1 is LNHDA and CDR2 is SQIVND (reference sequence). The CDR3 is 15 amino acids. These data come from a study of low-dose radiotherapy and immunotherapy resistance in tumors. Along with nivolumab and ipilimumab, donors received aspirin, low-dose cyclophosphamide and low-dose radiotherapy. Patients deemed eligible presented with advanced solid tumors lacking tumor-infiltrating lymphocytes.

This receptor was obtained from a human donor with advanced metastatic prostate, ovarian, gallbladder or colorectal cancer (not recorded which). This table probably holds off-target reads from a library built for another chain. This rearrangement joins TRBV19 to TRBJ2-7; 9 nucleotides agree with TRBD1. The CDR3 sequence: CASSSPGQGTYEQYF. Here the CDR3 DNA reads TGTGCCAGTAGTAGTCCGGGACAGGGAACCTACGAGCAGTACTTC.